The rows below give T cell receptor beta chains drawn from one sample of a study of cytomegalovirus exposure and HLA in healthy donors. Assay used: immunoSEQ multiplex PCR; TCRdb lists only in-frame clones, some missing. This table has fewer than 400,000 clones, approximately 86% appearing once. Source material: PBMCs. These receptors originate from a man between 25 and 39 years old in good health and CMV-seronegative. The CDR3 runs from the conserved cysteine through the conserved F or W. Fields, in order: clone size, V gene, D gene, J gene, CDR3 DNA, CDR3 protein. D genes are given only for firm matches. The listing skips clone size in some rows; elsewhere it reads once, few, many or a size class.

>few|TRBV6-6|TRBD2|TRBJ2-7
TGTGCCAGCAGTTACTCCGGGACTAGCTCCGGAGAGCAGTACTTC
CASSYSGTSSGEQYF
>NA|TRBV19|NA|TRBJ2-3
TGTGCCAGTAGTCTGGCGGGGACCGATACGCAGTATTTT
CASSLAGTDTQYF
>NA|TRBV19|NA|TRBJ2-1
TGTGCCAGTAGTATCCGGAATGAGCAGTTCTTC
CASSIRNEQFF
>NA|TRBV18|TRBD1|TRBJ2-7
TGTGCCAGCTCATCGGGACAGGCTGGCCCTCGGGAGCAGTACTTC
CASSSGQAGPREQYF
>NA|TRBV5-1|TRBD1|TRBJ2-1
TGCGCCAGCAGCTTGGAGGGACAGGCCTACAATGAGCAGTTCTTC
CASSLEGQAYNEQFF
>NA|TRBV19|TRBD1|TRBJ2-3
TGTGCCAGTAGTCTACAGGACAGGGTGGCAGATACGCAGTATTTT
CASSLQDRVADTQYF
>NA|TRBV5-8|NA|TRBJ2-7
TGTGCCAGCAGCTTGGTGTGGGAGACCCCTTCCTACGAGCAGTACTTC
CASSLVWETPSYEQYF
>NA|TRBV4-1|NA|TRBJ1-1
TGCGCCAGCAGCCAAGGGAGGGGGGGCCGGAATAACACTGAAGCTTTCTTT
CASSQGRGGRNNTEAFF
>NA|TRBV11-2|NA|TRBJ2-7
TGTGCCAGCAGCTTAGACCATTACGAGCAGTACTTC
CASSLDHYEQYF
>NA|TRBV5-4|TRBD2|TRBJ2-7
TGTGCCAGCAGCTACGGGACTAGCGGATTTTACGAGCAGTACTTC
CASSYGTSGFYEQYF
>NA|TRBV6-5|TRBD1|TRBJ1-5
TGTGCCAGCAGGGGACAGGTGGAATCAGCGCCCCAGCATTTT
CASRGQVESAPQHF
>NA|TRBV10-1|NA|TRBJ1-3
TGCGCCAGCAGTGGACCAGTACAGGAGAGCTCTGGAAACACCATATATTTT
CASSGPVQESSGNTIYF
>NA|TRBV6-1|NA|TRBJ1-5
TGTGCCAGCAGTGAATGGGGGGAAGTGGGACAGCCCCAGCATTTT
CASSEWGEVGQPQHF
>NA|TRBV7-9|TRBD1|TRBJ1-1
TGTGCCAGCAGCGGACAGGGATTCCGCACTGAAGCTTTCTTT
CASSGQGFRTEAFF
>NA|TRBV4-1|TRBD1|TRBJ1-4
TGCGCCAGCAGCCAAGGGACAGGGTGGGCAACTAATGAAAAACTGTTTTTT
CASSQGTGWATNEKLFF
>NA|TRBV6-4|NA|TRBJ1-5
TGTGCCAGCAGCGCCCTATATAGCAATCAGCCCCAGCATTTT
CASSALYSNQPQHF
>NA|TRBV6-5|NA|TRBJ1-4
TGTGCCAGCAGTTATAAAACTAATGAAAAACTGTTTTTT
CASSYKTNEKLFF
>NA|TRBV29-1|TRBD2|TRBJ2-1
TGCAGCGCCGTACTAGCGGGTGAGCAGTTCTTC
CSAVLAGEQFF
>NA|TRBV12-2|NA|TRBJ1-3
TGTGCAAGTCGGAGAAGGCTGACAGGGGACCTAAGCTCTGGAAACACCATATATTTT
CASRRRLTGDLSSGNTIYF
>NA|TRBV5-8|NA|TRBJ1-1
TGTGCCAGCAGCTTTGACGGTTCCGGAGGAACTGAAGCTTTCTTT
CASSFDGSGGTEAFF
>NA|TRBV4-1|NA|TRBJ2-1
TGCGCCAGCAGCCTATCGTACAATGAGCAGTTCTTC
CASSLSYNEQFF
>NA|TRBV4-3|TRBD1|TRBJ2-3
TGCGCCAGCAGCCTCCGGGACAGGAGCACAGATACGCAGTATTTT
CASSLRDRSTDTQYF
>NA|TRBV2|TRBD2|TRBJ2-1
TGTGCCAGCAGTGAAGTGGGGAGGGCAACCCCTAATGAGCAGTTCTTC
CASSEVGRATPNEQFF
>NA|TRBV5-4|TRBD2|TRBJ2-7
TGTGCCAGCAGCAACTCAGCGGGGGGCTCCTACGAGCAGTACTTC
CASSNSAGGSYEQYF
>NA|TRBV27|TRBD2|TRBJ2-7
TGTGCCAGCAGGGGTCAGCGGGGGGAGTACGAGCAGTACTTC
CASRGQRGEYEQYF
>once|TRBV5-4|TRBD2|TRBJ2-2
TGTGCCAGCAGCCGGACTAGCGGGGTGAACACCGGGGAGCTGTTTTTT
CASSRTSGVNTGELFF
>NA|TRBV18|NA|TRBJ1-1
TGTGCCAGCTCACCATTGGGGCCTGAAGCTTTCTTT
CASSPLGPEAFF
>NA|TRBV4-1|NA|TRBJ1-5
TGCGCCAGCAGCCATGTTGAGGGTAGGAGGAATAATCAGCCCCAGCATTTT
CASSHVEGRRNNQPQHF
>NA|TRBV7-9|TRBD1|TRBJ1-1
TGTGCCAGCAGCCACGGGACAGAGAACACTGAAGCTTTCTTT
CASSHGTENTEAFF
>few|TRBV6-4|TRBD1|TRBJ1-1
TGTGCCAGCAGAGAGGACAGGGCGGACACTGAAGCTTTCTTT
CASREDRADTEAFF
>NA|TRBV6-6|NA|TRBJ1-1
TGTGCCAGCAGTCAACCGGCAGGGTATGACACTGAAGCTTTCTTT
CASSQPAGYDTEAFF
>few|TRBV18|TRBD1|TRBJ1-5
TGTGCCAGCTCACCACAGGGGGCGGGTCAGCCCCAGCATTTT
CASSPQGAGQPQHF
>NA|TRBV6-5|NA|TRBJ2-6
TGTGCCAGCAGTTACTCTCTCGCTGGGGCCAACGTCCTGACTTTC
CASSYSLAGANVLTF
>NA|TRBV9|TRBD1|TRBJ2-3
TGTGCCAGCAGCGGAGGGGGACAGGGGGCGTACCTAGATACGCAGTATTTT
CASSGGGQGAYLDTQYF
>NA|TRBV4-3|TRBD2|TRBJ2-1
TGCGCCAGCAGTTTCGGGGGGACGCCGGGGTGGCAGTTCTTC
CASSFGGTPGWQFF
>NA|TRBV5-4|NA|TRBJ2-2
TGTGCCAGCATAGCTAGAGCCGGGGAGCTGTTTTTT
CASIARAGELFF
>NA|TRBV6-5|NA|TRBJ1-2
TGTGCCAGCAGCCAGGCAGGCTATGGCTACACCTTC
CASSQAGYGYTF
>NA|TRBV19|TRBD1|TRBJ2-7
TGTGCCAGTAGTATAGACGGGACAGGGTCCTACGAGCAGTACTTC
CASSIDGTGSYEQYF
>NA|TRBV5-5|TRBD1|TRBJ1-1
TGTGCCAGCAGACTTCGACAGGGGAACACTGAAGCTTTCTTT
CASRLRQGNTEAFF
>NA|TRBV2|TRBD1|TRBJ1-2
TGTGCCAGCAGGACTCCGGGACAGGGTCATGGCTACACCTTC
CASRTPGQGHGYTF
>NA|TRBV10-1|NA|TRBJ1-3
TGCGCCAGCAGGGACAGCCCTGGAAACACCATATATTTT
CASRDSPGNTIYF
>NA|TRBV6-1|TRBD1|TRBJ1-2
TGTGCCAGCAGTTTTGACAGGGAGGGCTACACCTTC
CASSFDREGYTF
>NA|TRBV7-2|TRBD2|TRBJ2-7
TGTGCCAGCAGCTTAGATTGGGGGGGATACGAGCAGTACTTC
CASSLDWGGYEQYF
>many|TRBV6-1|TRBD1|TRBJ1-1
TGTGCCAGCAGTGAAGGGACAGGAGGGCACACTGAAGCTTTCTTT
CASSEGTGGHTEAFF
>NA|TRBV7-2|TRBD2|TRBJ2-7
TGTGCCAGCAGCTTAGACGGGGGGGAGGCCGAGCAGTACTTC
CASSLDGGEAEQYF
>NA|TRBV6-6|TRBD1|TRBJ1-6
TGTGCCAGCAGTTCCACCGGGACAGTGGATAATTCACCCCTCCACTTT
CASSSTGTVDNSPLHF
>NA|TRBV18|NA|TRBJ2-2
TGTGCCAGCTCACCAATGGTAGGAGGGACCGGGGAGCTGTTTTTT
CASSPMVGGTGELFF
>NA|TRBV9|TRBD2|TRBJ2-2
TGTGCCAGCAAGGCGGGGGGGTCGAACACCGGGGAGCTGTTTTTT
CASKAGGSNTGELFF
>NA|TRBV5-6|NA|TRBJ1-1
TGTGCCAGCAGCCAACAAGGGGTGGATGCTTTCTTT
CASSQQGVDAFF
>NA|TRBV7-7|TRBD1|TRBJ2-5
TGTGCCAGCAGCTTCCGACAGGGGGCTTTGGAGACCCAGTACTTC
CASSFRQGALETQYF
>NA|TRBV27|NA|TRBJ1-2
TGTGCCAGCAGTCGAACCCCAGCGGACTATGGCTACACCTTC
CASSRTPADYGYTF
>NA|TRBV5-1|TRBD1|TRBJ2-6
TGCGCCAGCAGCTTGGTGGGACAGGGGGTTGGGGCCAACGTCCTGACTTTC
CASSLVGQGVGANVLTF